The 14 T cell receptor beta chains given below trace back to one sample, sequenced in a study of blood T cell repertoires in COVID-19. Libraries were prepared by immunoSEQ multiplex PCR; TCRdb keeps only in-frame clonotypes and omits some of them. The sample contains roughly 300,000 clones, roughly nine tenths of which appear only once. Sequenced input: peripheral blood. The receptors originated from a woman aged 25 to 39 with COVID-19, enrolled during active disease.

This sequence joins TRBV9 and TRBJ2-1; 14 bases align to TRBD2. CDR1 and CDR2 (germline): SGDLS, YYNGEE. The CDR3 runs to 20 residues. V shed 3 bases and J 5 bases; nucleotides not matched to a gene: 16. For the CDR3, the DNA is TGTGCCAGCAGCGGATCCGGGACTAGCGGGAGCAAGGGTGGGGACAATGAGCAGTTCTTC. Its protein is CASSGSGTSGSKGGDNEQFF.

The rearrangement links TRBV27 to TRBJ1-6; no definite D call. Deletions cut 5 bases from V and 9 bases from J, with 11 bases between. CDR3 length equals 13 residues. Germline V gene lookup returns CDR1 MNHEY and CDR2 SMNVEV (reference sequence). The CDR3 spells CASSEELPSPLHF. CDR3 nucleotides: TGTGCCAGCAGTGAGGAGCTCCCTTCACCCCTCCACTTT.

CDR3 sequence reads: CASSGGTSGNEQYF. CDR3 nucleotides: TGTGCCAGCAGCGGGGGGACTAGCGGGAACGAGCAGTACTTC. This chain connects TRBV5-4 to TRBJ2-7; TRBD2 agrees at 13 bases. There are 14 residues in the CDR3. Germline values: CDR1 SGHNT, CDR2 YYREEE (reference sequence). V shed 4 bases and J 5 bases; nucleotides not matched to a gene: 3.

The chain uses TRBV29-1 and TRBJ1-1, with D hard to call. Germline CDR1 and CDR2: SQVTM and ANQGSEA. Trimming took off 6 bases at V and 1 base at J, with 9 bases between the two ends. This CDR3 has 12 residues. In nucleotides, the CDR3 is TGCAGCGTAGAGGGCCCGAACACTGAAGCTTTCTTT. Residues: CSVEGPNTEAFF.

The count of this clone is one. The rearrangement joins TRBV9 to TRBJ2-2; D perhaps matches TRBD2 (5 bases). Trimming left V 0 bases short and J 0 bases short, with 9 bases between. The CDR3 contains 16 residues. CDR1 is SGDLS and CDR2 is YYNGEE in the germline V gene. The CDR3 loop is CASSVDPGTNTGELFF. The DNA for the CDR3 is TGTGCCAGCAGCGTAGATCCGGGGACGAACACCGGGGAGCTGTTTTTT.

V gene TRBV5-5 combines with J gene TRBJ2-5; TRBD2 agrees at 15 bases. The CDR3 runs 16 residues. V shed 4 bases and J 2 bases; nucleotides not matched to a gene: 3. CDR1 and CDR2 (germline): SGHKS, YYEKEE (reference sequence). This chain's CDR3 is CASSPGLAGGQETQYF. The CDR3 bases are TGTGCCAGCAGCCCTGGACTAGCGGGAGGGCAAGAGACCCAGTACTTC.

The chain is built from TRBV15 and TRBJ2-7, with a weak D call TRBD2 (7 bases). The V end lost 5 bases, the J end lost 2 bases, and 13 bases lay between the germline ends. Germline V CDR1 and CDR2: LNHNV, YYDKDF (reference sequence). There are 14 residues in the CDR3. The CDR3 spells CATSPGGRPYEQYF. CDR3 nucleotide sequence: TGTGCCACCAGCCCCGGGGGGCGCCCCTACGAGCAGTACTTC.

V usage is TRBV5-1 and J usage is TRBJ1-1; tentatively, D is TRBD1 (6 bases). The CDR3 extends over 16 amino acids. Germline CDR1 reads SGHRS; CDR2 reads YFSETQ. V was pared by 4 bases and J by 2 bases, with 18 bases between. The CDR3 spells CASSPDPGTPNTEAFF. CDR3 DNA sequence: TGCGCCAGCAGCCCGGACCCTGGGACACCTAACACTGAAGCTTTCTTT.

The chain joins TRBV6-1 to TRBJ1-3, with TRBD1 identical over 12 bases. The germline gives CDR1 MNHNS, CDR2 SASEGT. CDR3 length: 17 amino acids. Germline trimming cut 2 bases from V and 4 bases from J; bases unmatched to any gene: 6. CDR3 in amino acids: CASSEHRDRGLGNTIYF. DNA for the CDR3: TGTGCCAGCAGTGAACACCGGGACAGGGGGCTCGGAAACACCATATATTTT.

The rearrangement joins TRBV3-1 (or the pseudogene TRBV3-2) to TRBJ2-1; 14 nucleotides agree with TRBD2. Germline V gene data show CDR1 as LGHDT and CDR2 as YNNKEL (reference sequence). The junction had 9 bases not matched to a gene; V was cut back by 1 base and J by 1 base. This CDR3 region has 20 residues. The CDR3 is CASSQGRSGTSGRSYNEQFF. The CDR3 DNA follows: TGTGCCAGCAGCCAAGGACGGAGCGGGACTAGCGGGAGATCCTACAATGAGCAGTTCTTC.

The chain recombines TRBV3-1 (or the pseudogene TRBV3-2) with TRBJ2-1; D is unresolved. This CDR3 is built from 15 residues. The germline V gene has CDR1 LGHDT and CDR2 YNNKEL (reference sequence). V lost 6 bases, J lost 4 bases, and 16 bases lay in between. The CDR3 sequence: CASSYDDSIYNEQFF. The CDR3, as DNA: TGTGCCAGCAGTTATGACGACTCCATTTACAATGAGCAGTTCTTC.

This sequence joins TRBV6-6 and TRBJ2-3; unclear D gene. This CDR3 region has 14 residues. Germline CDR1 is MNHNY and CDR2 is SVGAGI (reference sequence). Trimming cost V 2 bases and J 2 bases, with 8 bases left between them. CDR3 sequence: CASSYGPSTDTQYF. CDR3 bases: TGTGCCAGCAGTTACGGCCCTTCCACAGATACGCAGTATTTT.

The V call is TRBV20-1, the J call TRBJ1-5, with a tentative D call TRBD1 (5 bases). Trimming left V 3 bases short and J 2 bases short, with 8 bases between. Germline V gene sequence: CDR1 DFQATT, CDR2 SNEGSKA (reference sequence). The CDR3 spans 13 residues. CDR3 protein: CSASTGGNQPQHF. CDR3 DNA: TGCAGTGCTAGTACGGGGGGCAATCAGCCCCAGCATTTT.

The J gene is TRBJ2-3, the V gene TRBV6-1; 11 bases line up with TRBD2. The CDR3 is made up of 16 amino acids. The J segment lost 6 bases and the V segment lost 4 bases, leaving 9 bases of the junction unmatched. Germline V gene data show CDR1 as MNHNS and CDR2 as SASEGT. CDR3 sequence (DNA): TGTGCCAGCAGTGGACTAGCGGGATGGTGGACGGATACGCAGTATTTT. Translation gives CASSGLAGWWTDTQYF.